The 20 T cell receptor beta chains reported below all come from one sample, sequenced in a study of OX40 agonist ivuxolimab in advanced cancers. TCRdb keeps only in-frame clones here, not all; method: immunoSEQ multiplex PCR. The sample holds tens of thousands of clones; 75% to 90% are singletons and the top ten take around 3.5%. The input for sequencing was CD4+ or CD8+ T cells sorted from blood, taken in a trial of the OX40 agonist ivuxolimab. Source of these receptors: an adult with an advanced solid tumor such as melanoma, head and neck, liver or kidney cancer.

CDR3 region: CAWRTGTYEQYF. The DNA for the CDR3 is TGTGCCTGGAGGACAGGTACCTACGAGCAGTACTTC. The rearrangement links TRBV30 to TRBJ2-7; TRBD1 might be the D (6 bases). CDR3 size: 12 residues. In germline, CDR1 is GTSNPN, CDR2 SVGIG (reference sequence). V dropped 3 bases and J dropped 2 bases, with 8 bases sitting between them. Supplemented by reference TRBV30 and TRBJ2-7, the full variable domain reads SQTIHQWPATLVQPVGSPLSLECTVEGTSNPNLYWYRQAAGRGLQLLFYSVGIGQISSEVPQNLSASRPQDRQFILSSKKLLLSDSGFYLCAWRTGTYEQYFGPGTRLTVT.

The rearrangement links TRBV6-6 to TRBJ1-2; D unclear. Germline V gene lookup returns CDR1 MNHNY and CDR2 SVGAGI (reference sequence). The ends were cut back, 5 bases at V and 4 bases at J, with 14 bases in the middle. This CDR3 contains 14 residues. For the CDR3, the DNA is TGTGCCAGCAGTGCCCCGACCGAGAGCTATGGCTACACCTTC. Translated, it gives CASSAPTESYGYTF.

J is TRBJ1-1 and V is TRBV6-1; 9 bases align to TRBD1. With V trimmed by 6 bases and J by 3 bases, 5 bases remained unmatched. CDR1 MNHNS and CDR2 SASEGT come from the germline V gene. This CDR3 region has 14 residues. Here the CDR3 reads CASRERTGDTEAFF. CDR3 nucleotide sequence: TGTGCCAGCAGAGAGAGGACAGGGGACACTGAAGCTTTCTTT.

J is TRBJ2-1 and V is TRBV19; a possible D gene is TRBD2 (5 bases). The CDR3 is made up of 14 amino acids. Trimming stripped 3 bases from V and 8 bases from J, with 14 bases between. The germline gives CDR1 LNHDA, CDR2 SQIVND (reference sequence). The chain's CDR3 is CASSISVDGDEQFF. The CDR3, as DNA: TGTGCCAGTAGTATTAGCGTTGACGGCGATGAGCAGTTCTTC.

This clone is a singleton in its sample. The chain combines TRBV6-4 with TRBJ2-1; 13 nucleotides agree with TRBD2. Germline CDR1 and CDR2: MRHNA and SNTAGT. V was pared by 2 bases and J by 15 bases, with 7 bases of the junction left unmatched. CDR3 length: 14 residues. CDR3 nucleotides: TGTGCCAGCAGTGACCAAACTAGCGGGGGGGCAGGGTTCTTC. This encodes CASSDQTSGGAGFF.

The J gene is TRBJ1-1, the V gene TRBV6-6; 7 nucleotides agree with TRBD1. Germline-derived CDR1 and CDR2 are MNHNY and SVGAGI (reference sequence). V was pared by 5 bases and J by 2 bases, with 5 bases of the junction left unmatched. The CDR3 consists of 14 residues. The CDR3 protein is CASSDRAENTEAFF. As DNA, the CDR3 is TGTGCCAGCAGTGACAGGGCTGAAAACACTGAAGCTTTCTTT.

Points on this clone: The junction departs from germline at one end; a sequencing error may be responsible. CDR3 DNA: TGTGCCAGCAGCAAAGAACGGACAGTAACGGGGGGCTACACCTTC. It specifies CASSKERTVTGGYTF. The gene calls are TRBV14 and TRBJ1-2; D perhaps matches TRBD1 (6 bases). Germline V CDR1 and CDR2: SGHDN, FVKESK. This CDR3 has 15 residues.

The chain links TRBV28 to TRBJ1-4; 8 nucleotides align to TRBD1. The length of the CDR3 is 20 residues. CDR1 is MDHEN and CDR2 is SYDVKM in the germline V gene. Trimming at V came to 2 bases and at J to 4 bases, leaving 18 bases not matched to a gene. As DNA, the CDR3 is TGTGCCAGCAGTTTACCTCTAGGGACAGGAATTTTCCCCGTTAATGAAAAACTGTTTTTT. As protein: CASSLPLGTGIFPVNEKLFF.

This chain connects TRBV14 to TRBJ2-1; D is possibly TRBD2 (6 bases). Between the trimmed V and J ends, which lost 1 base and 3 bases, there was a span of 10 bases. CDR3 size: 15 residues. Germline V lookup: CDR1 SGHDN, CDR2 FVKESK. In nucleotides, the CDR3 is TGTGCCAGCAGCCAAGTCGGAGGGGTCTACAATGAGCAGTTCTTC. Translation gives CASSQVGGVYNEQFF.

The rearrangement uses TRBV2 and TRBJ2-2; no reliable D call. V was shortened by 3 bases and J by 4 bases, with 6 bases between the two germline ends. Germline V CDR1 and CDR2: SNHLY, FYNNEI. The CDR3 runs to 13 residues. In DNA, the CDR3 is TGTGCCAGCAGTGAGATGGGCACCGGGGAGCTGTTTTTT. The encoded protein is CASSEMGTGELFF.

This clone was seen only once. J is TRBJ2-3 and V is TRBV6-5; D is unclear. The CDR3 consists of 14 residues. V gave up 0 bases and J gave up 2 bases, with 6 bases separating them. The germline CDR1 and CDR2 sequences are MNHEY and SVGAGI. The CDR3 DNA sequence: TGTGCCAGCAGTTACTCGAGACCCACAGATACGCAGTATTTT. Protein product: CASSYSRPTDTQYF.

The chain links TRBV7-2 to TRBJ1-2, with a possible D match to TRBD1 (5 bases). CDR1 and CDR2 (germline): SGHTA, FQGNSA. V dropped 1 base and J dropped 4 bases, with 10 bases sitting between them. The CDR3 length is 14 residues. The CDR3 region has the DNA TGTGCCAGCAGCTTAGAGGAGGGGATCTATGGCTACACCTTC. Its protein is CASSLEEGIYGYTF.

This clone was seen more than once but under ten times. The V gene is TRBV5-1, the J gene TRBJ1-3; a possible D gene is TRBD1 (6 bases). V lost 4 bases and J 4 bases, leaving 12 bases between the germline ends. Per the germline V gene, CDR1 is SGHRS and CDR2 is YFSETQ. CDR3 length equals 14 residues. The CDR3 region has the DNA TGCGCCAGCAGCCCCCGGACAGACGGAAACACCATATATTTT. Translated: CASSPRTDGNTIYF.

DNA of the CDR3: TGTGCCAGCAGCGCGGGACACAATAGCAATCAGCCCCAGCATTTT. The encoded protein is CASSAGHNSNQPQHF. The chain combines TRBV9 with TRBJ1-5; D is possibly TRBD1 (6 bases). The CDR3 consists of 15 residues. Germline loops: CDR1 SGDLS, CDR2 YYNGEE. Trimming removed 3 bases from V and 0 bases from J, with 10 bases in between.

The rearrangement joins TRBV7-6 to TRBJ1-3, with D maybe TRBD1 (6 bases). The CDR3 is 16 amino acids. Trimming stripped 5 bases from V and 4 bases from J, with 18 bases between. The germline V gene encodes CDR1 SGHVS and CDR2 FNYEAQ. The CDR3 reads CASSGLTGGGGNTIYF. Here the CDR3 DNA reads TGTGCCAGCAGCGGCCTTACGGGGGGCGGCGGAAACACCATATATTTT.

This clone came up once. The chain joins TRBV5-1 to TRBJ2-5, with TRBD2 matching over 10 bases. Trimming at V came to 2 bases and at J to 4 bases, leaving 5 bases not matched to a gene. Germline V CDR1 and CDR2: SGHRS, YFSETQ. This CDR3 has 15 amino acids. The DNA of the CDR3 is TGCGCCAGCAGCTTTCTAGCGGGGGAGGGAGAGACCCAGTACTTC. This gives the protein CASSFLAGEGETQYF.

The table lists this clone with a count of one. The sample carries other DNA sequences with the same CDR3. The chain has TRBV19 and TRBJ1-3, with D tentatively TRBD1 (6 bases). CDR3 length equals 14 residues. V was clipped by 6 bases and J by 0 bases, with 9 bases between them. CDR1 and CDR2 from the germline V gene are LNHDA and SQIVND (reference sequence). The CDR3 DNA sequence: TGTGCCAGTAGCCCAGGGGACTCTGGAAACACCATATATTTT. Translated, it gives CASSPGDSGNTIYF.

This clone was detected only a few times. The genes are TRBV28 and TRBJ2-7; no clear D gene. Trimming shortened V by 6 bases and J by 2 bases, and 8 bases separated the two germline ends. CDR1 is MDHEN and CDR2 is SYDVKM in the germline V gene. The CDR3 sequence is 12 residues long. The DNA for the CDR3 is TGTGCCAGCAGGTCGGGCCCCTACGAGCAGTACTTC. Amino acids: CASRSGPYEQYF. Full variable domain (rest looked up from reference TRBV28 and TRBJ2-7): DVKVTQSSRYLVKRTGEKVFLECVQDMDHENMFWYRQDPGLGLRLIYFSYDVKMKEKGDIPEGYSVSREKKERFSLILESASTNQTSMYLCASRSGPYEQYFGPGTRLTVT.

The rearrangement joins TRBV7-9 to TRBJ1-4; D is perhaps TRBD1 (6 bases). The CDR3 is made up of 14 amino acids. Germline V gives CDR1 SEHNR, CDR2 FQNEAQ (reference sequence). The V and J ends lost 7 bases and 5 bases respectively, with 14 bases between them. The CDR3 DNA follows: TGTGCCAGCACACCAGGGGATTTGAATGAAAAACTGTTTTTT. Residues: CASTPGDLNEKLFF.

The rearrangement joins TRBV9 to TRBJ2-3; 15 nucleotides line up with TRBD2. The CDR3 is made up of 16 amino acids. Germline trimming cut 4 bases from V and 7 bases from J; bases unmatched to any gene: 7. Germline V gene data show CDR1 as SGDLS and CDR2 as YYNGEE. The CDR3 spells CASSPRTSGGANTQYF. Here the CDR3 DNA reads TGTGCCAGCAGCCCCCGGACTAGCGGGGGGGCAAATACGCAGTATTTT. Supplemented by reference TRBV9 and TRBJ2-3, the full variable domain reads DSGVTQTPKHLITATGQRVTLRCSPRSGDLSVYWYQQSLDQGLQFLIQYYNGEERAKGNILERFSAQQFPDLHSELNLSSLELGDSALYFCASSPRTSGGANTQYFGPGTRLTVL.